The 28 T cell receptor beta chains given below trace back to one sample, sequenced in a study of T-cell reconstitution after alpha-beta-depleted transplantation in children. TCRbeta library construction was performed incorporating unique molecular identifiers. TCRdb reanalysed the PCR reads using MiXCR and keeps one entry per CDR3 protein. The table lists fewer than 400,000 distinct CDR3 sequences, approximately 23% of them singletons. Source: PBMCs, mostly from graft donor cells, taken 180 days after TCRalphabeta/CD19-depleted stem cell transplant. Receptor source: a male patient under 18 who had a stem cell transplant for acute lymphoblastic leukemia, so the T cells may come from the graft donor.

This clonotype has a handful of counts. The chain recombines TRBV6-1 with TRBJ2-1; 10 bases align to TRBD2. V trimming: 5 bases; J trimming: 5 bases; junction bases outside the gene matches: 6. CDR1 is MNHNS and CDR2 is SASEGT in the germline V gene. The CDR3 extends over 15 amino acids. The CDR3 DNA reads TGTGCCAGCAGTACCGGACTAGCGGCTAACAATGAGCAGTTCTTC. The encoded protein is CASSTGLAANNEQFF.

This CDR3 reads CASSLRRELYNEQFF. The DNA for the CDR3 is TGTGCCAGCAGCTTAAGACGGGAGCTTTACAATGAGCAGTTCTTC. The rearrangement links TRBV5-6 to TRBJ2-1; tentative D call: TRBD2 (6 bases). This CDR3 contains 15 residues. CDR1 is SGHDT, CDR2 YYEEEE, per germline. Trimming removed 2 bases at V and 4 bases at J, with 13 bases between. Drawing the rest from reference TRBV5-6 and TRBJ2-1, the complete variable domain is DAGVTQSPTHLIKTRGQQVTLRCSPKSGHDTVSWYQQALGQGPQFIFQYYEEEERQRGNFPDRFSGHQFPNYSSELNVNALLLGDSALYLCASSLRRELYNEQFFGPGTRLTVL.

The rearrangement links TRBV11-2 to TRBJ2-1, with 7 bases lining up with TRBD2. Germline loops: CDR1 SGHAT, CDR2 FQNNGV. The CDR3 extends over 17 amino acids. Trimming removed 0 bases from V and 0 bases from J; junction bases left unmatched: 5. DNA for the CDR3: TGTGCCAGCAGCTTAGATCTAGGACTAGACTCCTACAATGAGCAGTTCTTC. Translating gives CASSLDLGLDSYNEQFF.

This chain uses TRBV12-3 or TRBV12-4 with TRBJ2-3; TRBD2 agrees at 14 bases. CDR3 length: 19 amino acids. V trimming: 3 bases; J trimming: 2 bases; junction bases outside the gene matches: 10. The CDR3 sequence is CASSFSPWTSGGLTDTQYF. DNA for the CDR3: TGTGCCAGCAGTTTTTCCCCCTGGACTAGCGGGGGGCTCACAGATACGCAGTATTTT.

CDR3 region: CASSSDYGGAYEQYF. In nucleotides, the CDR3 is TGTGCCAGCAGCTCCGATTACGGAGGAGCCTACGAGCAGTACTTC. The V and J genes are TRBV7-2 and TRBJ2-7; D is possibly TRBD2 (5 bases). This CDR3 is built from 15 residues. V lost 4 bases to trimming and J lost 2 bases, with 15 bases between them. Per the germline V gene, CDR1 is SGHTA and CDR2 is FQGNSA.

Only a few counts were recorded for this clonotype. The chain employs TRBV7-2 and TRBJ2-1; D is undetermined. Germline V gene lookup returns CDR1 SGHTA and CDR2 FQGNSA. V lost 6 bases to trimming and J lost 5 bases, with 11 bases between them. The CDR3 has 13 residues. Here the CDR3 DNA reads TGTGCCAGCAGAAGGCAGCCTAACAATGAGCAGTTCTTC. Encoded protein: CASRRQPNNEQFF.

This clonotype was seen just once. This rearrangement joins TRBV5-4 to TRBJ2-6, with TRBD1 identical over 10 bases. The ends lost 4 bases at V and 4 bases at J; junction bases unmatched: 11. The CDR3 length is 18 residues. Germline CDR1 and CDR2: SGHNT and YYREEE (reference sequence). For the CDR3, the DNA is TGTGCCAGCAGCAACTTCGGACAGGGGGAGTCAGGGGCCAACGTCCTGACTTTC. It codes for CASSNFGQGESGANVLTF.

The rearrangement links TRBV25-1 to TRBJ1-2; D is perhaps TRBD1 (5 bases). Trimming left V 2 bases short and J 4 bases short, with 8 bases between. Germline CDR1 and CDR2: MGHDK and SYGVNS. The CDR3 extends over 13 amino acids. CDR3 coding DNA: TGTGCCAGCAGTGAAGGGGGGGGCTATGGCTACACCTTC. This encodes CASSEGGGYGYTF.

A note on this clonotype: This may come from a read error, since a much larger clone is one base off. The rearrangement joins TRBV12-3 or TRBV12-4 to TRBJ2-2; 11 nucleotides line up with TRBD2. CDR3 size: 16 residues. CDR3 in DNA: TGTGCCAGCACTTTAGCGGGAGGGCTTAACACCGGGGAGCTGTTTTTT. Translated, it gives CASTLAGGLNTGELFF.

V usage is TRBV19 and J usage is TRBJ1-1; D might be TRBD1 (6 bases). The CDR3 contains 13 residues. CDR1 and CDR2 from the germline V gene are LNHDA and SQIVND (reference sequence). V was shortened by 3 bases and J by 6 bases, with 11 bases between the two germline ends. The CDR3: CASSIVGAAEAFF. The CDR3 bases are TGTGCCAGTAGTATTGTGGGGGCCGCTGAAGCTTTCTTT.

The chain joins TRBV20-1 to TRBJ2-1; 10 bases map to TRBD2. With V trimmed by 0 bases and J by 7 bases, 6 bases remained unmatched. Germline V gives CDR1 DFQATT, CDR2 SNEGSKA (reference sequence). The CDR3 runs 15 residues. The CDR3 reads CSARDWTSGRNEQFF. In DNA, the CDR3 is TGCAGTGCTAGAGATTGGACTAGCGGAAGAAATGAGCAGTTCTTC.

The genes are TRBV12-3 or TRBV12-4 and TRBJ1-1; D unresolved. The CDR3 totals 15 residues. The ends were cut back, 5 bases at V and 8 bases at J, with 21 bases in the middle. In nucleotides, the CDR3 is TGTGCCAGCAGTCCCCTAAGAAAGGCAGGTCGGGAAGCTTTCTTT. Translation gives CASSPLRKAGREAFF.

Comment on this clonotype: A read error is likely, as this CDR3 ends without the conserved phenylalanine or tryptophan. This chain connects TRBV25-1 to TRBJ2-7; TRBD2 aligns across 11 bases. CDR1 and CDR2 (germline): MGHDK, SYGVNS. CDR3 length: 15 residues. The junction had 6 bases not matched to a gene; V was cut back by 6 bases and J by 2 bases. The CDR3 is CASSSTSGVTYEQYL. CDR3 DNA: TGTGCCAGCAGCTCGACTAGCGGGGTGACCTACGAGCAGTACTTG.

CDR3 coding DNA: TGTGCCATCAGTGATTCGAACAGGTACCAAGAGACCCAGTACTTC. Encoded protein: CAISDSNRYQETQYF. The chain has TRBV10-3 and TRBJ2-5; possibly TRBD1 for D (5 bases). The CDR3 extends over 15 amino acids. V gave up 3 bases and J gave up 0 bases, with 11 bases separating them. Germline loops: CDR1 ENHRY, CDR2 SYGVKD.

J is TRBJ2-1 and V is TRBV5-1; 10 bases align to TRBD2. Germline values: CDR1 SGHRS, CDR2 YFSETQ. The CDR3 is 18 amino acids. V shed 4 bases, J shed 9 bases, and the junction held 19 bases outside the gene matches. CDR3 in amino acids: CASSPSPIAGGFGIEQFF. CDR3 sequence (DNA): TGCGCCAGCAGCCCCTCTCCCATAGCGGGAGGATTCGGAATTGAGCAGTTCTTC.

The chain combines TRBV11-1 with TRBJ2-7; D may be TRBD2 (6 bases). CDR1 is SGHAT and CDR2 is FQDESV in the germline V gene (reference sequence). CDR3 length equals 17 residues. V was trimmed by 1 base and J by 2 bases, leaving 18 bases between them. The CDR3: CASSLDTEWLATYEQYF. In nucleotides, the CDR3 is TGTGCCAGCAGCTTAGACACTGAGTGGCTAGCGACCTACGAGCAGTACTTC.

There are a few counts of this clonotype. This sequence joins TRBV12-3 or TRBV12-4 and TRBJ2-5; D possibly uses TRBD1 or TRBD2 (5 bases each). V shed 5 bases and J shed 4 bases, with 23 bases lying between them. CDR3 length equals 17 residues. The CDR3 loop reads CASSVSRMGRTPETQYF. For the CDR3, the DNA is TGTGCCAGCAGTGTTTCCCGGATGGGACGAACCCCAGAGACCCAGTACTTC.

On this clonotype: A clone one base away is much larger, so this may be a read error. The chain couples TRBV24-1 to TRBJ2-5, with 9 bases fitting TRBD1. The CDR3 spans 15 residues. Germline CDR1 is KGHDR and CDR2 is SFDVKD. The CDR3 DNA is TGTGCCTCCAGTGACTCCGGGACAGGGAAAGAGACCCAGTACTTC. Its protein is CASSDSGTGKETQYF.

This clonotype was counted between two and nine times. The J gene is TRBJ1-1, the V gene TRBV29-1; a weak D match, TRBD1 (6 bases). V was pared by 3 bases and J by 1 base, with 15 bases between. The CDR3 contains 15 residues. Germline V gives CDR1 SQVTM, CDR2 ANQGSEA. CDR3: CSVEGRGVENTEAFF. CDR3 sequence (DNA): TGCAGCGTTGAGGGCAGGGGAGTCGAGAACACTGAAGCTTTCTTT.

The chain links TRBV20-1 to TRBJ2-7; D not certain. The CDR3 consists of 13 residues. With 7 bases removed from V and 0 bases from J, the gap between germline ends came to 13 bases. Per the germline V gene, CDR1 is DFQATT and CDR2 is SNEGSKA (reference sequence). The CDR3 nucleotides are TGCAGTGTTCTGCAGAAGAGCTCCTACGAGCAGTACTTC. Protein: CSVLQKSSYEQYF.

This clonotype has more than one count but fewer than ten. The chain couples TRBV5-1 to TRBJ2-3; 7 bases match TRBD2. The V segment lost 4 bases and the J segment 2 bases; nucleotides outside the gene matches: 7. Germline-derived CDR1 and CDR2 are SGHRS and YFSETQ. The CDR3 runs 15 residues. CDR3 residues: CASSPGTINTDTQYF. The CDR3 DNA sequence: TGCGCCAGCAGCCCCGGGACTATCAACACAGATACGCAGTATTTT.

This clonotype has more than one count but fewer than ten. This chain links TRBV6-5 with TRBJ1-4; tentative D call: TRBD1 (5 bases). Germline V lookup: CDR1 MNHEY, CDR2 SVGAGI. This CDR3 has 15 residues. V shed 2 bases and J shed 8 bases, with 15 bases lying between them. The CDR3, as DNA: TGTGCCAGCAGTTACCCGGGGGGGATGAGGGAAAAACTGTTTTTT. This gives the protein CASSYPGGMREKLFF.

The J gene is TRBJ1-6, the V gene TRBV3-1; D is undetermined. The CDR3 runs 15 residues. CDR1 and CDR2 (germline): LGHDT, YNNKEL (reference sequence). V was shortened by 1 base and J by 4 bases, with 8 bases between the two germline ends. Written as DNA, the CDR3 is TGTGCCAGCAGCCAAGGCCGGAGATATAATTCACCCCTCCACTTT. This encodes CASSQGRRYNSPLHF.

The chain carries TRBV20-1 and TRBJ2-4, with 8 nucleotides matching TRBD1. Germline V CDR1 and CDR2: DFQATT, SNEGSKA (reference sequence). There are 12 residues in the CDR3. CDR3 residues: CSTDREDNIQYF. The CDR3 coding sequence is TGCAGCACGGACAGGGAGGATAACATTCAGTACTTC.

The chain uses TRBV15 and TRBJ2-7; D tentatively fits TRBD1 or TRBD2 (5 bases each). Per germline, CDR1 LNHNV and CDR2 YYDKDF (reference sequence). This CDR3 has 16 residues. Trimming left V 0 bases short and J 7 bases short, with 19 bases between. The DNA of the CDR3 is TGTGCCACCAGCAGAGATATCGGGGCAGGCCCTCGGGAGCAGTACTTC. It encodes CATSRDIGAGPREQYF.

The rearrangement joins TRBV7-9 to TRBJ2-5; D not resolved. Germline V lookup: CDR1 SEHNR, CDR2 FQNEAQ (reference sequence). The V end was cut by 3 bases, the J end by 3 bases, with 8 bases between. The CDR3 spans 13 residues. Here the CDR3 DNA reads TGTGCCAGCAGCTTCGGCAGAAAAGAGACCCAGTACTTC. It codes for CASSFGRKETQYF.

This clonotype was observed a few times. V usage is TRBV5-1 and J usage is TRBJ2-7, with D possibly matching TRBD1 (6 bases). This CDR3 is 15 amino acids long. Deletions cut 3 bases from V and 6 bases from J, with 19 bases between. CDR1 is SGHRS and CDR2 is YFSETQ in the germline V gene. CDR3 amino acids: CASSSGVWGTGEQYF. CDR3 DNA sequence: TGCGCCAGCAGCTCAGGGGTATGGGGTACGGGCGAGCAGTACTTC.

This clonotype was counted between two and nine times. This rearrangement joins TRBV7-9 to TRBJ2-7; no definite D call. The CDR3 loop spans 14 amino acids. Trimming removed 1 base from V and 2 bases from J, with 9 bases in between. Germline CDR1 reads SEHNR; CDR2 reads FQNEAQ (reference sequence). The CDR3 region is CASSLGRRPYEQYF. The CDR3 DNA reads TGTGCCAGCAGCTTAGGCAGGAGACCCTACGAGCAGTACTTC.